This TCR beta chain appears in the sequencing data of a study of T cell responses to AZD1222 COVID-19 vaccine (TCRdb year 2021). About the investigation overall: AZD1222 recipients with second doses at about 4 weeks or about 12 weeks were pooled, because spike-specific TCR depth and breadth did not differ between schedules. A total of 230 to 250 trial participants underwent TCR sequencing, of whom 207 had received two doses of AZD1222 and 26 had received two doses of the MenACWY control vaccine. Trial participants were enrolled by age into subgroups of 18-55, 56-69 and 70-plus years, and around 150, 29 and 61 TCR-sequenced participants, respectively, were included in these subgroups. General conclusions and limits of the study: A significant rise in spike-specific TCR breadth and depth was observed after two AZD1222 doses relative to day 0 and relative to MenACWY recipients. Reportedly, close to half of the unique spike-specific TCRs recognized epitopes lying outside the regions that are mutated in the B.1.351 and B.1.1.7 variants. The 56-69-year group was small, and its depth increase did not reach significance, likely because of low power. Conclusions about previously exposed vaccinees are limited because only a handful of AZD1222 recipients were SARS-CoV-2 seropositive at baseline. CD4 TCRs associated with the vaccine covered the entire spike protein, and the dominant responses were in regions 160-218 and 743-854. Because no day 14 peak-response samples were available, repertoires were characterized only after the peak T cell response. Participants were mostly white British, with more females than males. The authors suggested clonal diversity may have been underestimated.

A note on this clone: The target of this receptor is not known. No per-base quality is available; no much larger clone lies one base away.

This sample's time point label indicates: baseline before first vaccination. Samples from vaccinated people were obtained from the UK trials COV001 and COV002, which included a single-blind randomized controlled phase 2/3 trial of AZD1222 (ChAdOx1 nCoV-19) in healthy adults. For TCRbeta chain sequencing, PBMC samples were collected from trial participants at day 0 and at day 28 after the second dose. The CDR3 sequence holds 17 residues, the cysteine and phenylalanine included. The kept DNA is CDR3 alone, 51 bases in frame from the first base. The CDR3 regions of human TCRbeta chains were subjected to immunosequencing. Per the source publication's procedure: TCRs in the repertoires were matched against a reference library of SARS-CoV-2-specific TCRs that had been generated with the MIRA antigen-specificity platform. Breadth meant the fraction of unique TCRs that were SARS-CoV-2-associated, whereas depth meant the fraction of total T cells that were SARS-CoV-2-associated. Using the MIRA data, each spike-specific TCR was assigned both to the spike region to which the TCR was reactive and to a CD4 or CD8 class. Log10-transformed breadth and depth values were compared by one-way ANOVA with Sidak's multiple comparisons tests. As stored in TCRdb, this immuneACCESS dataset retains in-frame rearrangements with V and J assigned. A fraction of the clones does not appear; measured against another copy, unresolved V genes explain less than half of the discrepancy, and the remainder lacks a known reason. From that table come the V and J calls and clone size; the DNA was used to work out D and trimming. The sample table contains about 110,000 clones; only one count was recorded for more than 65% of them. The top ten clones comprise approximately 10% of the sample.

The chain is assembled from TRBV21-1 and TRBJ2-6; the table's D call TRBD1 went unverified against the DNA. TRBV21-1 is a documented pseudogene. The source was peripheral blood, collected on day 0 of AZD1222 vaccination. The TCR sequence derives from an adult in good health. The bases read TGTGCCAGCAGCATAGGACAGGGCCTCTCTGGGGCCAACGTCCTGACTTTC. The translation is CASSIGQGLSGANVLTF.